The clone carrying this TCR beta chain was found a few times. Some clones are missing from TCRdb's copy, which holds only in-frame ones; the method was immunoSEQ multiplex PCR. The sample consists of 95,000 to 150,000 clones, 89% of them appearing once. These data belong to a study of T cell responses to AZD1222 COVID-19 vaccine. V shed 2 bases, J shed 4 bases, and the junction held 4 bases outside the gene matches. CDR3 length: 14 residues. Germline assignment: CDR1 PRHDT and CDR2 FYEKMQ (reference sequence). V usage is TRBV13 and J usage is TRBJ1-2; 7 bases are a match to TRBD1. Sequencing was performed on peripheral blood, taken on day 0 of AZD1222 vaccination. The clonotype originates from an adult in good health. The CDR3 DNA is TGTGCCAGCAGCTTAAGGGGACAGAGCTATGGCTACACCTTC. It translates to CASSLRGQSYGYTF. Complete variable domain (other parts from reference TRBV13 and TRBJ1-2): AAGVIQSPRHLIKEKRETATLKCYPIPRHDTVYWYQQGPGQDPQFLISFYEKMQSDKGSIPDRFSAQQFSDYHSELNMSSLELGDSALYFCASSLRGQSYGYTFGSGTRLTVV.